This T cell receptor (beta chain) was identified during a study of blood T cell repertoires in COVID-19. Study-wide context: Acute and convalescent COVID-19 specimens originated in the United States, Italy and Spain. PBMCs, B-cell-depleted T cells, or T cells provided the cDNA or gDNA that made up the material.

Cohorts were based on clinical histories the participants reported. In the original processing: Amplification with reference gene primers provided the estimates of nucleated cell counts. The protocol was immunoSEQ multiplex PCR, while the TCRdb copy is restricted to in-frame clones and leaves out a portion. D and trimming come from the DNA, and the V and J calls and clone size come from that table. The sample records around 150,000 clones, around four fifths being singletons. The TCR sequence derives from a woman aged 50 to 65 with acute COVID-19. Specimen: PBMCs or T cells enriched from blood (not recorded which).

For the CDR3, the DNA is TGCAGCGTTGGTGGGGCGGTAGAGACCCAGTACTTC. Protein product: CSVGGAVETQYF. The chain is built from TRBV29-1 and TRBJ2-5; D possibly corresponds to TRBD1 (5 bases). Germline-derived CDR1 and CDR2 are SQVTM and ANQGSEA. The CDR3 sequence is 12 residues long. V was cut by 4 bases and J by 4 bases, with 10 bases left in between.